The 32 T cell receptor beta chains listed next were all sequenced from one sample in a study of regulatory T cells in long-lasting Graves disease. Arm-PCR of CDR3 regions with iRepertoire HTBI primers generated TCR beta libraries. TCRdb re-derived calls from the multiplex PCR reads in MiXCR, one entry per CDR3 protein. The sample carries almost 450,000 distinct CDR3 sequences, about 15% recorded once. Time point reported: newly diagnosed GD, antithyroid drugs for less than 3 months. There was RNA extracted from PBMCs, and the TCR library was made from it. The same specimen was also included in a second study, on T cells in Graves' hyperthyroidism and ophthalmopathy.

This specimen was peripheral blood mononuclear cells (PBMCs), taken at new diagnosis, from a patient treated with antithyroid drugs. All receptors derive from a woman in her twenties or thirties with Graves disease.

The chain joins TRBV7-9 to TRBJ1-6; 9 positions agree with TRBD1. The CDR3 covers 14 residues. With V trimmed by 7 bases and J by 7 bases, 5 bases remained unmatched. Germline values: CDR1 SEHNR, CDR2 FQNEAQ (reference sequence). As DNA, the CDR3 is TGTGCCAGCAACGACAGGGGGAGCAATTCACCCCTCCACTTT. The encoded protein is CASNDRGSNSPLHF.

This clonotype was recorded at least ten times. This chain links TRBV28 with TRBJ2-1; D could derive from TRBD1 or TRBD2 (6 bases each). This CDR3 comprises 18 residues. The V end lost 3 bases, the J end lost 5 bases, and 23 bases lay between the germline ends. Germline-derived CDR1 and CDR2 are MDHEN and SYDVKM. CDR3 in amino acids: CASSFSKWGAEVDNEQFF. CDR3 DNA: TGTGCCAGCAGTTTTTCAAAGTGGGGGGCCGAGGTAGACAATGAGCAGTTCTTC.

The V gene is TRBV5-1, the J gene TRBJ2-5; D perhaps matches TRBD2 (6 bases). The CDR3 totals 16 residues. The V end was cut by 5 bases, the J end by 7 bases, with 24 bases between. The germline V gene encodes CDR1 SGHRS and CDR2 YFSETQ. The CDR3 DNA sequence: TGCGCCAGCAGTTGGGTCGAGGTTAGCGGCCAGGGGACCCAGTACTTC. It encodes CASSWVEVSGQGTQYF. The entire variable domain, with the rest obtained from reference TRBV5-1 and TRBJ2-5, is as follows: KAGVTQTPRYLIKTRGQQVTLSCSPISGHRSVSWYQQTPGQGLQFLFEYFSETQRNKGNFPGRFSGRQFSNSRSEMNVSTLELGDSALYLCASSWVEVSGQGTQYFGPGTRLLVL.

The table lists this clonotype with many counts. DNA for the CDR3: TGCGCCAGCAGCTCGTCGACAGGACCTGGAAACACCATATATTTT. This translates into CASSSSTGPGNTIYF. J is TRBJ1-3 and V is TRBV5-1; tentatively, D is TRBD1 (6 bases). The CDR3 has 15 residues. V gave up 3 bases and J gave up 2 bases, with 12 bases separating them. Germline CDR1 and CDR2: SGHRS and YFSETQ.

This clonotype was seen ten or more times. The V gene is TRBV27, the J gene TRBJ2-7, with D possibly being TRBD2 (5 bases). The germline gives CDR1 MNHEY, CDR2 SMNVEV (reference sequence). The CDR3 is 13 amino acids. Trimming removed 4 bases at V and 3 bases at J, with 10 bases between. The CDR3: CASSYGEFYEQYF. The CDR3 DNA follows: TGTGCCAGCAGTTACGGGGAATTCTACGAGCAGTACTTC.

The gene calls are TRBV12-3 or TRBV12-4 and TRBJ1-3; 8 positions agree with TRBD1. V shed 3 bases and J 4 bases; nucleotides not matched to a gene: 8. The CDR3 spans 16 residues. DNA of the CDR3: TGTGCCAGCAGTTTTTCCCGACGACAGGGGGGAAACACCATATATTTT. Its translation is CASSFSRRQGGNTIYF.

This clonotype was recorded many times. V gene TRBV5-1 combines with J gene TRBJ2-3; D gene uncertain. CDR3 length: 12 amino acids. CDR1 and CDR2 from the germline V gene are SGHRS and YFSETQ. Trimming took off 1 base at V and 4 bases at J, with 4 bases between the two ends. Here the CDR3 DNA reads TGCGCCAGCAGCTTGATAGCAGATACGCAGTATTTT. Protein product: CASSLIADTQYF.

Remarks on this clonotype: A much larger clone sits a single nucleotide away, making a read error possible. This chain connects TRBV28 to TRBJ1-2; D gene uncertain. The CDR3 totals 12 residues. The germline V gene encodes CDR1 MDHEN and CDR2 SYDVKM. CDR3 in amino acids: CASSPRPDGYIF. The CDR3 DNA reads TGTGCCAGCAGTCCCCGTCCAGATGGCTACATCTTC.

The V and J genes are TRBV19 and TRBJ2-3; D possibly corresponds to TRBD2 (6 bases). This CDR3 is 16 amino acids long. The V gene's germline CDR1 is LNHDA and CDR2 SQIVND (reference sequence). V dropped 1 base and J dropped 8 bases, with 19 bases sitting between them. This CDR3 reads CASSIVGGIGGLTQYF. In DNA, the CDR3 is TGTGCCAGTAGTATAGTGGGAGGTATAGGAGGACTTACGCAGTATTTT.

The V and J genes are TRBV19 and TRBJ2-3; D gene unclear. Trimming removed 6 bases from V and 0 bases from J, with 10 bases in between. Germline V lookup: CDR1 LNHDA, CDR2 SQIVND (reference sequence). The CDR3 length is 14 residues. The CDR3 DNA is TGTGCCAGTAGCGATTGGCAAAGCACAGATACGCAGTATTTT. This codes for CASSDWQSTDTQYF.

This clonotype was detected a few times. Here the CDR3 DNA reads TGTGCCAGTAGTATCGGGACTAGCGGGAGTAGGACCGGGGAGCTGTTTTTT. Protein: CASSIGTSGSRTGELFF. This rearrangement joins TRBV19 to TRBJ2-2, with 14 bases lining up with TRBD2. V lost 3 bases and J lost 5; bases outside the gene matches: 5. The V gene's germline CDR1 is LNHDA and CDR2 SQIVND (reference sequence). This CDR3 has 17 residues.

This clonotype has a handful of counts. This chain links TRBV6-1 with TRBJ1-5, with 12 bases aligning to TRBD1. Germline lookup yields CDR1 MNHNS and CDR2 SASEGT. V was pared by 9 bases and J by 6 bases, with 15 bases of the junction left unmatched. The CDR3 sequence is 17 residues long. CDR3 bases: TGTGCCAGTGAGGGACAGGGGGCCCACCTTCGATTTCAGCCCCAGCATTTT. Amino acid sequence: CASEGQGAHLRFQPQHF.

This clonotype was found many times. The rearrangement joins TRBV10-3 to TRBJ1-3, with TRBD1 as a possible D gene (5 bases). V lost 6 bases, J lost 0 bases, and 9 bases lay in between. The germline CDR1 and CDR2 sequences are ENHRY and SYGVKD. The CDR3 sequence is 14 residues long. The CDR3 DNA sequence: TGTGCCATCAGACAGGAAATCTCTGGAAACACCATATATTTT. This encodes CAIRQEISGNTIYF.

In its sample, this clonotype was seen many times. The V gene is TRBV9, the J gene TRBJ2-7; TRBD2 agrees at 13 bases. CDR3 size: 16 residues. The germline V gene encodes CDR1 SGDLS and CDR2 YYNGEE. Trimming cost V 4 bases and J 3 bases; bases outside gene matches: 7. The CDR3 region has the DNA TGTGCCAGCAGCCCGATACTAGCGGGAGGGCTCTACGAGCAGTACTTC. As protein: CASSPILAGGLYEQYF. The variable domain in full, with the rest retrieved from reference TRBV9 and TRBJ2-7, is DSGVTQTPKHLITATGQRVTLRCSPRSGDLSVYWYQQSLDQGLQFLIQYYNGEERAKGNILERFSAQQFPDLHSELNLSSLELGDSALYFCASSPILAGGLYEQYFGPGTRLTVT.

There are many counts of this clonotype. The rearrangement joins TRBV28 to TRBJ2-1; 14 bases map to TRBD2. The V gene's germline CDR1 is MDHEN and CDR2 SYDVKM. This CDR3 region has 19 residues. The J segment lost 0 bases and the V segment lost 5 bases, leaving 9 bases of the junction unmatched. The CDR3 region is CASSHFGTSGRSSYNEQFF. Written as DNA, the CDR3 is TGTGCCAGCAGTCATTTCGGGACTAGCGGGAGAAGCTCCTACAATGAGCAGTTCTTC.

This clonotype came up many times. This chain links TRBV5-1 with TRBJ1-6, with D possibly TRBD1 on 5 matching bases. The ends were cut back, 3 bases at V and 8 bases at J, with 9 bases in the middle. The CDR3 has 13 amino acids. Germline V lookup: CDR1 SGHRS, CDR2 YFSETQ. The CDR3 loop reads CASSSGVDSPLHF. CDR3 sequence (DNA): TGCGCCAGCAGCTCGGGGGTGGATTCACCCCTCCACTTT.

This clonotype was seen at least ten times. This chain joins TRBV6-1 and TRBJ1-5, with D unresolved. This CDR3 is built from 13 residues. CDR1 MNHNS and CDR2 SASEGT come from the germline V gene. The V and J ends lost 6 bases and 6 bases respectively, with 12 bases between them. This chain's CDR3 is CASSSNWGQPQHF. Here the CDR3 DNA reads TGTGCCAGCAGCAGTAACTGGGGTCAGCCCCAGCATTTT.

This clonotype was observed many times. The genes are TRBV27 and TRBJ2-7, with 9 bases identical to TRBD2. Losses at the gene ends were 8 bases for V and 2 bases for J; bases not matched to a gene: 7. The CDR3 covers 14 residues. Germline CDR1 reads MNHEY; CDR2 reads SMNVEV (reference sequence). DNA of the CDR3: TGTGCCAGCGGTTCGACTAGCGGAACCTACGAGCAGTACTTC. As protein: CASGSTSGTYEQYF.

The chain links TRBV30 to TRBJ2-7; tentatively, D is TRBD2 (7 bases). Trimming shortened V by 3 bases and J by 3 bases, and 18 bases separated the two germline ends. This CDR3 contains 15 residues. CDR1 and CDR2 (germline): GTSNPN, SVGIG (reference sequence). In DNA form, the CDR3 reads TGTGCCTGGAGGGAAAGGACTAGAGGGGGCTACGAGCAGTACTTC. Translation gives CAWRERTRGGYEQYF.

This clonotype was picked up a small number of times. J is TRBJ1-5 and V is TRBV10-3; tentative D call: TRBD1 (5 bases). Germline loops: CDR1 ENHRY, CDR2 SYGVKD. Deletions cut 5 bases from V and 1 base from J, with 18 bases between. The CDR3 consists of 17 residues. The CDR3 sequence: CAISSSSGRDSNQPQHF. CDR3 DNA sequence: TGTGCCATCAGTTCATCTAGTGGCAGGGACAGCAATCAGCCCCAGCATTTT.

This clonotype was observed at least ten times. In DNA form, the CDR3 reads TGTGCCAGCAGTACCTCGACAGCGAACTATGGCTACACCTTC. Protein sequence: CASSTSTANYGYTF. The chain is built from TRBV28 and TRBJ1-2; maybe TRBD1 (5 bases). From germline, CDR1 is MDHEN and CDR2 SYDVKM. This CDR3 is built from 14 residues. V lost 5 bases, J lost 2 bases, and 12 bases lay in between.

The V gene is TRBV4-1, the J gene TRBJ1-5, with D possibly being TRBD1 (5 bases). The CDR3 has 20 amino acids. Germline CDR1 reads MGHRA; CDR2 reads YSYEKL. V was clipped by 3 bases and J by 3 bases, with 27 bases between them. CDR3 coding DNA: TGCGCCAGCAGCCACTTACCACTCCCGGGCCTAAACAGGAACAATCAGCCCCAGCATTTT. Protein: CASSHLPLPGLNRNNQPQHF.

This clonotype was found a few times. The chain couples TRBV10-1 to TRBJ2-1, with 11 nucleotides matching TRBD1. Trimming took 3 bases from V and 6 from J; bases not matched to a gene: 7. This CDR3 region has 16 residues. Germline-derived CDR1 and CDR2 are WNHNN and SYGVQD (reference sequence). CDR3 DNA sequence: TGCGCCAGCAGTGAATTATCGGGACAGGGGGGCAATGAGCAGTTCTTC. Translating it yields CASSELSGQGGNEQFF.

Turning to this clonotype: A much larger clonotype is one base distant, so this may be a read error. V and J are TRBV13 and TRBJ2-7, with a weak D call TRBD1 (6 bases). The CDR3 length is 15 residues. With 5 bases removed from V and 2 bases from J, the gap between germline ends came to 16 bases. Germline V CDR1 and CDR2: PRHDT, FYEKMQ (reference sequence). CDR3 sequence (DNA): TGTGCCAGCAGCCCAAGCCCCAGGGGACCCTACGAGCAGTACTTC. It codes for CASSPSPRGPYEQYF.

Concerning this clonotype: Given a much more abundant clone one base away, this may be a read error. This chain connects TRBV11-2 to TRBJ2-7; a weak D match, TRBD2 (5 bases). The CDR3 totals 14 residues. With 0 bases removed from V and 10 bases from J, the gap between germline ends came to 16 bases. Germline-derived CDR1 and CDR2 are SGHAT and FQNNGV. Here the CDR3 reads CASSLDLATRDQYF. The CDR3 nucleotides are TGTGCCAGCAGCTTAGATCTGGCGACGAGGGATCAGTACTTC.

This clonotype was detected ten times or more. The V call is TRBV7-2, the J call TRBJ1-6; D remains unclear. Trimming stripped 5 bases from V and 8 bases from J, with 7 bases between. Germline V gene data show CDR1 as SGHTA and CDR2 as FQGNSA. This CDR3 is built from 12 residues. CDR3 loop: CASSRRDSPLHF. Here the CDR3 DNA reads TGTGCCAGCAGCCGGCGTGATTCACCCCTCCACTTT.

A note on this clonotype: A far more abundant clone sits one base away, making this likely a read error. The V call is TRBV30, the J call TRBJ2-7, with D tentatively TRBD1 (6 bases). The DNA end lines up better with TRBJ2-1; the J call may be wrong. CDR1 is GTSNPN and CDR2 is SVGIG in the germline V gene (reference sequence). This CDR3 contains 14 residues. This CDR3 reads CAWSPRGRGDGQFF. The CDR3 region has the DNA TGTGCCTGGAGTCCCAGGGGAAGGGGAGATGGGCAGTTCTTC.

This clonotype was seen many times. This chain joins TRBV30 and TRBJ2-7, with D tentatively TRBD1 (6 bases). Trimming pared 4 bases from V and 0 bases from J, leaving 25 bases between. Germline CDR1 reads GTSNPN; CDR2 reads SVGIG (reference sequence). The CDR3 is made up of 18 amino acids. The CDR3 DNA follows: TGTGCCTGGAACAAGGGCATCCGGAGAGCAGGGGACTCCTACGAGCAGTACTTC. Translated: CAWNKGIRRAGDSYEQYF.

This clonotype was detected a few times. The V gene is TRBV11-2, the J gene TRBJ2-4; possibly TRBD2 for D (6 bases). Trimming stripped 0 bases from V and 6 bases from J, with 12 bases between. CDR1 is SGHAT, CDR2 FQNNGV, per germline. The CDR3 length is 15 residues. CDR3 region: CASSLDLEGRNIQYF. The DNA of the CDR3 is TGTGCCAGCAGCTTAGATCTGGAGGGGCGAAACATTCAGTACTTC.

This clonotype was observed at least ten times. CDR3 nucleotides: TGCGCCAGCAGCTTGGTGGGGACAAGCGATTATACTAACTATGGCTACACCTTC. Its protein product is CASSLVGTSDYTNYGYTF. This chain joins TRBV5-1 and TRBJ1-2; a possible D gene is TRBD1 (6 bases). The CDR3 length is 18 residues. Per germline, CDR1 SGHRS and CDR2 YFSETQ. Trimming stripped 0 bases from V and 0 bases from J, with 18 bases between. Variable domain in full (rest from reference TRBV5-1 and TRBJ1-2): KAGVTQTPRYLIKTRGQQVTLSCSPISGHRSVSWYQQTPGQGLQFLFEYFSETQRNKGNFPGRFSGRQFSNSRSEMNVSTLELGDSALYLCASSLVGTSDYTNYGYTFGSGTRLTVV.

The table lists this clonotype with many counts. V gene TRBV20-1 combines with J gene TRBJ1-5; no reliable D call. The V end was cut by 1 base, the J end by 1 base, with 14 bases between. CDR3 length: 16 amino acids. In germline, CDR1 is DFQATT, CDR2 SNEGSKA (reference sequence). The CDR3 is CSARARMGWSNQPQHF. In DNA form, the CDR3 reads TGCAGTGCTAGAGCACGAATGGGGTGGAGCAATCAGCCCCAGCATTTT.

This clonotype was seen many times. This chain connects TRBV5-1 to TRBJ1-1; D unclear. Per the germline V gene, CDR1 is SGHRS and CDR2 is YFSETQ. Trimming took 4 bases from V and 5 from J, leaving 15 bases between them. There are 14 residues in the CDR3. CDR3 bases: TGCGCCAGCAGCCGAGACCCGGTTGGTACTGAAGCTTTCTTT. Encoded protein: CASSRDPVGTEAFF.